These T cell receptor beta chains were read from a single sample in a study of CD8+CD57+ T cells in acquired aplastic anemia. TCRdb independently ran MiXCR on the reads; one entry per CDR3 protein. The top ten clones hold roughly 12% of a sample with 150,000 to 180,000 distinct CDR3 sequences, less than 60% of them seen once. Specimen: sorted CD4+, CD8+, or CD8+CD57+ T cells (not recorded which) from PBMCs. Receptors were obtained from a human donor with aplastic anemia. Both conserved end residues are part of each CDR3. A D gene is named only where the DNA matches it firmly. Clone size is shown for a subset of rows, as once, few, many or a class of expanded clone.

CDR3	DNA	D	size	length	V	J
CASSQEIMGGEPQHF	TGCGCCAGCAGCCAAGAGATAATGGGCGGAGAGCCCCAGCATTTT	-	-	15	TRBV4-1	TRBJ1-5
CASSLERLATGELFF	TGTGCCAGCAGCTTAGAGAGGTTAGCAACCGGGGAGCTGTTTTTT	-	-	15	TRBV11-2	TRBJ2-2
CATSTGTGNYGHTF	TGTGCCACCAGTACCGGGACAGGAAACTATGGCCACACCTTC	TRBD1	once	14	TRBV15	TRBJ1-2
CASSLQGADTQYF	TGTGCCAGCAGCCTGCAGGGGGCGGATACGCAGTATTTT	TRBD1	once	13	TRBV7-9	TRBJ2-3
CASSLPSGDRGYTF	TGTGCCAGCAGCTTGCCGTCTGGGGACAGGGGCTACACCTTC	TRBD1	-	14	TRBV5-6	TRBJ1-2
CASTGGLNEQFF	TGTGCCAGCACTGGGGGGCTGAATGAGCAGTTCTTC	-	many	12	TRBV2	TRBJ2-1
CSARDEGPITSLQETQYF	TGCAGTGCTAGAGATGAAGGCCCGATCACATCACTCCAAGAGACCCAGTACTTC	-	-	18	TRBV20-1	TRBJ2-5
CASRPSGTLNTGELFF	TGTGCCAGCAGACCGTCCGGGACGTTGAACACCGGGGAGCTGTTTTTT	-	-	16	TRBV11-1	TRBJ2-2
CASEDRDIYGYTF	TGTGCCAGCGAGGACAGGGACATCTATGGCTACACCTTC	TRBD1	few	13	TRBV7-9	TRBJ1-2
CASSLPPGTGVNTGELFF	TGTGCCAGCAGCTTACCGCCCGGGACAGGGGTGAACACCGGGGAGCTGTTTTTT	TRBD1	many	18	TRBV11-1	TRBJ2-2
CASSLARSGASTDTQYF	TGTGCCAGCAGCTTAGCGAGAAGCGGGGCTAGCACAGATACGCAGTATTTT	TRBD2	few	17	TRBV11-1	TRBJ2-3
CASSVDPSTDTQYF	TGTGCCAGCAGCGTAGATCCTAGCACAGATACGCAGTATTTT	-	-	14	TRBV9	TRBJ2-3
CAIRPAGGLRAHEQFF	TGTGCCATCAGGCCAGCGGGAGGATTACGCGCCCATGAGCAGTTCTTC	TRBD2	-	16	TRBV10-3	TRBJ2-1
CASSTPGADEKLFF	TGTGCCAGCAGCACGCCGGGGGCAGATGAAAAACTGTTTTTT	-	-	14	TRBV7-9	TRBJ1-4
CATSRDVTGNQPQHF	TGTGCCACCAGCAGAGATGTCACGGGAAATCAGCCCCAGCATTTT	-	-	15	TRBV15	TRBJ1-5
CASSAQGLYGYTF	TGTGCCAGCAGCGCACAGGGGCTCTATGGCTACACCTTC	TRBD1	-	13	TRBV9	TRBJ1-2
CASSWGVGADTQYF	TGCGCCAGCAGCTGGGGCGTAGGGGCAGATACGCAGTATTTT	-	-	14	TRBV5-1	TRBJ2-3
CASSYDRVVFGSGNTIYF	TGTGCCAGCAGTTATGACAGGGTGGTATTTGGCTCTGGAAACACCATATATTTT	TRBD1	many	18	TRBV6-5	TRBJ1-3
CASSLGRSDGELFF	TGTGCCAGCAGCTTAGGAAGATCCGACGGGGAGCTGTTTTTT	-	-	14	TRBV7-9	TRBJ2-2
CASRAGQTNTGELFF	TGCGCCAGCAGGGCGGGACAAACTAACACCGGGGAGCTGTTTTTT	-	many	15	TRBV5-1	TRBJ2-2
CASGGTGSQPQHF	TGTGCCAGCGGCGGGACAGGGAGTCAGCCCCAGCATTTT	TRBD1	-	13	TRBV3-1	TRBJ1-5
CASSSTDNVLTF	TGTGCCAGCAGTTCCACAGACAACGTCCTGACTTTC	-	once	12	TRBV6-5	TRBJ2-6
CASRGGILTDTQYF	TGCGCCAGCAGAGGGGGGATACTCACAGATACGCAGTATTTT	-	-	14	TRBV5-1	TRBJ2-3
CAISESKGQGPNYGYTF	TGTGCCATCAGTGAGTCAAAGGGACAGGGGCCTAACTATGGCTACACCTTC	TRBD1	-	17	TRBV10-3	TRBJ1-2
CASDVSETGELFF	TGTGCCAGCGACGTCAGCGAAACCGGGGAGCTGTTTTTT	-	many	13	TRBV2	TRBJ2-2
CASSPAGASEETQYF	TGTGCCAGTAGTCCCGCGGGGGCGTCAGAAGAGACCCAGTACTTC	-	many	15	TRBV19	TRBJ2-5
CASSSFDRTPPEAFF	TGCGCCAGCAGCTCCTTTGACAGGACCCCTCCTGAAGCTTTCTTT	-	many	15	TRBV5-1	TRBJ1-1
CASSMVGGSYEQYF	TGTGCCAGTAGTATGGTAGGGGGCTCCTACGAGCAGTACTTC	-	-	14	TRBV19	TRBJ2-7
CASSHPLGKLAGGLNEQFF	TGTGCCAGCAGCCACCCCTTGGGGAAACTAGCGGGGGGGCTTAATGAGCAGTTCTTC	TRBD2	few	19	TRBV4-2	TRBJ2-1